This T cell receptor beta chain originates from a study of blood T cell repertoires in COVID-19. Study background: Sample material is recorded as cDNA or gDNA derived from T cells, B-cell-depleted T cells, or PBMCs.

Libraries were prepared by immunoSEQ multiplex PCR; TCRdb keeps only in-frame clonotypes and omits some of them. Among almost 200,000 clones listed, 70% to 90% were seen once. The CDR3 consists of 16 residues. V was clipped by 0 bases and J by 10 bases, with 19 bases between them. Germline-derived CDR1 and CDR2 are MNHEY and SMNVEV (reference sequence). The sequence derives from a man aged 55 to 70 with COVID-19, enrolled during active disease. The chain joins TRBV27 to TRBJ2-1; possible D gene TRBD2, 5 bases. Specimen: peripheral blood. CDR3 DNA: TGTGCCAGCAGTTTATCGGCTAGCACCGGAGACCGGGAGCAGTTCTTC. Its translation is CASSLSASTGDREQFF.